Listed here are 26 T cell receptor beta chains from one sample, sequenced in a study of blood T cell repertoires in COVID-19. The protocol was immunoSEQ multiplex PCR, while the TCRdb copy is restricted to in-frame clones and leaves out a portion. The sample contains around 350,000 clones, around 87% of which appear only once. Material for sequencing was peripheral blood. These TCRs come from a human donor in a cohort sampled during active COVID-19.

The chain recombines TRBV29-1 with TRBJ2-1, with 7 bases identical to TRBD1. V shed 6 bases and J 2 bases; nucleotides not matched to a gene: 7. Germline loops: CDR1 SQVTM, CDR2 ANQGSEA. The CDR3 length is 14 residues. The CDR3 DNA follows: TGCAGCGTCGACAGGGCCGGGCCCTACAATGAGCAGTTCTTC. Its translation: CSVDRAGPYNEQFF.

The chain has TRBV5-8 and TRBJ2-3, with a tentative D call TRBD2 (6 bases). The CDR3 extends over 15 amino acids. Germline V gene data show CDR1 as SGHTS and CDR2 as YDEGEE. Trimming pared 4 bases from V and 4 bases from J, leaving 16 bases between. CDR3: CASSRNNRRADTQYF. The CDR3, as DNA: TGTGCCAGCAGCCGAAACAACAGGAGGGCAGATACGCAGTATTTT. Full variable domain (outside the CDR3, taken from reference TRBV5-8 and TRBJ2-3): EAGVTQSPTHLIKTRGQQATLRCSPISGHTSVYWYQQALGLGLQFLLWYDEGEERNRGNFPPRFSGRQFPNYSSELNVNALELEDSALYLCASSRNNRRADTQYFGPGTRLTVL.

The chain employs TRBV5-1 and TRBJ2-5, with D uncertain. Germline loops: CDR1 SGHRS, CDR2 YFSETQ. The CDR3 covers 13 residues. With 1 base removed from V and 2 bases from J, the gap between germline ends came to 6 bases. The CDR3 here is CASSLIEQETQYF. Here the CDR3 DNA reads TGCGCCAGCAGCTTGATCGAGCAAGAGACCCAGTACTTC.

J is TRBJ1-4 and V is TRBV30; D is ambiguous. V shed 4 bases and J shed 2 bases, with 8 bases lying between them. CDR1 and CDR2 from the germline V gene are GTSNPN and SVGIG (reference sequence). The CDR3 covers 13 residues. The CDR3 DNA reads as TGTGCCTGGACCCCCATTACTAATGAAAAACTGTTTTTT. Translation gives CAWTPITNEKLFF.

J is TRBJ2-7 and V is TRBV10-3; the match to TRBD1 covers 9 bases. Germline-derived CDR1 and CDR2 are ENHRY and SYGVKD. Germline trimming cut 5 bases from V and 3 bases from J; bases unmatched to any gene: 5. The length of the CDR3 is 14 residues. Here the CDR3 DNA reads TGTGCCATCAGTAAGGACAGGGGCTTCTACGAGCAGTACTTC. It is translated as CAISKDRGFYEQYF.

In its sample, this clone was seen once. V usage is TRBV28 and J usage is TRBJ2-3; 11 bases agree with TRBD1. This CDR3 comprises 15 residues. Germline CDR1 reads MDHEN; CDR2 reads SYDVKM. Germline trimming cut 6 bases from V and 3 bases from J; bases unmatched to any gene: 5. The CDR3 DNA sequence: TGTGCCAGCAGCCCGGGACAGGGGGGTACAGATACGCAGTATTTT. The encoded protein is CASSPGQGGTDTQYF. The variable domain in full, with the rest retrieved from reference TRBV28 and TRBJ2-3, is DVKVTQSSRYLVKRTGEKVFLECVQDMDHENMFWYRQDPGLGLRLIYFSYDVKMKEKGDIPEGYSVSREKKERFSLILESASTNQTSMYLCASSPGQGGTDTQYFGPGTRLTVL.

The chain joins TRBV19 to TRBJ2-5; 12 bases agree with TRBD2. This CDR3 contains 17 residues. Germline V CDR1 and CDR2: LNHDA, SQIVND (reference sequence). With V trimmed by 3 bases and J by 4 bases, 9 bases remained unmatched. In DNA form, the CDR3 reads TGTGCCAGTAGTATTAAGTCTAGCGGGAGGGCCGTAGAGACCCAGTACTTC. It yields the protein CASSIKSSGRAVETQYF.

The rearrangement links TRBV27 to TRBJ1-1, with no clear D. CDR3 length: 11 residues. The germline CDR1 and CDR2 sequences are MNHEY and SMNVEV (reference sequence). V was shortened by 7 bases and J by 4 bases, with 7 bases between the two germline ends. As DNA, the CDR3 is TGTGCCAGCACTCGGGGCACTGAAGCTTTCTTT. Translation gives CASTRGTEAFF.

V usage is TRBV10-3 and J usage is TRBJ2-2; D uncertain. Germline-derived CDR1 and CDR2 are ENHRY and SYGVKD. The CDR3 consists of 17 residues. Between the trimmed V and J ends, which lost 0 bases and 6 bases, there was a span of 17 bases. For the CDR3, the DNA is TGTGCCATCAGTGAGTCCAACTTCCGAGGTGGGTCCGGGGAGCTGTTTTTT. Amino acids: CAISESNFRGGSGELFF.

The chain couples TRBV7-2 to TRBJ1-2; D may be TRBD1 (6 bases). This CDR3 contains 15 residues. Trimming cost V 5 bases and J 7 bases, with 20 bases left between them. CDR1 SGHTA and CDR2 FQGNSA come from the germline V gene. CDR3 sequence (DNA): TGTGCCAGCAGCATACGACAGACCGTCAGGGGTGGCTACACCTTC. Translated: CASSIRQTVRGGYTF.

V gene TRBV5-6 combines with J gene TRBJ2-7, with D maybe TRBD2 (5 bases). Trimming shortened V by 4 bases and J by 0 bases, and 17 bases separated the two germline ends. CDR1 is SGHDT, CDR2 YYEEEE, per germline. The CDR3 consists of 16 residues. The CDR3 nucleotides are TGTGCCAGCAGCCCCGGGGTTGGCAGGCACTCCTACGAGCAGTACTTC. Protein: CASSPGVGRHSYEQYF. The full variable domain, in which reference TRBV5-6 and TRBJ2-7 provide the parts outside the CDR3, is DAGVTQSPTHLIKTRGQQVTLRCSPKSGHDTVSWYQQALGQGPQFIFQYYEEEERQRGNFPDRFSGHQFPNYSSELNVNALLLGDSALYLCASSPGVGRHSYEQYFGPGTRLTVT.

In this sample, this clone turned up many times. DNA of the CDR3: TGTGCCAGCAGCCCATTAGCGGGAGCAAACTACGAGCAGTACTTC. This sequence encodes CASSPLAGANYEQYF. V gene TRBV11-2 combines with J gene TRBJ2-7, with TRBD2 identical over 9 bases. CDR3 length equals 15 residues. In germline, CDR1 is SGHAT, CDR2 FQNNGV. Trimming took 5 bases from V and 3 from J; bases not matched to a gene: 8.

The gene calls are TRBV28 and TRBJ2-7, with TRBD2 matching 8 bases. The CDR3 sequence is 16 residues long. V gave up 4 bases and J gave up 3 bases; unmatched junction bases: 11. The V gene's germline CDR1 is MDHEN and CDR2 SYDVKM. Here the CDR3 reads CASSSPGTSLVYEQYF. Written as DNA, the CDR3 is TGTGCCAGCAGTTCCCCGGGGACTAGTTTAGTCTACGAGCAGTACTTC.

This chain links TRBV12-3 or TRBV12-4 with TRBJ1-1, with D hard to call. The V gene lost 3 bases and the J gene lost 8 bases, with 13 bases spanning the gap. This CDR3 comprises 13 residues. The CDR3 DNA reads as TGTGCCAGCAGTTTGATCAGGCTTTCGGAAGCTTTCTTT. Residues: CASSLIRLSEAFF.

The V and J genes are TRBV7-2 and TRBJ2-7; tentatively, D is TRBD1 (7 bases). The V gene's germline CDR1 is SGHTA and CDR2 FQGNSA. The V end was cut by 2 bases, the J end by 7 bases, with 15 bases between. The CDR3 is made up of 14 amino acids. The CDR3 DNA sequence: TGTGCCAGCAGCTTACGAACAGGGGCGGGGGAGCAGTACTTC. Its translation is CASSLRTGAGEQYF.

V and J are TRBV7-9 and TRBJ2-1; 10 nucleotides line up with TRBD1. Germline CDR1 is SEHNR and CDR2 is FQNEAQ (reference sequence). V shed 3 bases, J shed 8 bases, and the junction held 10 bases outside the gene matches. The CDR3 runs 16 residues. The CDR3 nucleotides are TGTGCCAGCAGCTTCCCTTTAGGACAGGGGGTTGATGAGCAGTTCTTC. Translated: CASSFPLGQGVDEQFF. The complete variable domain, with remaining parts taken from reference TRBV7-9 and TRBJ2-1, reads DTGVSQNPRHKITKRGQNVTFRCDPISEHNRLYWYRQTLGQGPEFLTYFQNEAQLEKSRLLSDRFSAERPKGSFSTLEIQRTEQGDSAMYLCASSFPLGQGVDEQFFGPGTRLTVL.

This chain links TRBV29-1 with TRBJ1-2; D perhaps matches TRBD1 (5 bases). The CDR3 consists of 12 residues. The germline V gene has CDR1 SQVTM and CDR2 ANQGSEA. V lost 2 bases and J 8 bases, leaving 12 bases between the germline ends. CDR3 bases: TGCAGCGTTGAAAAGGGGAGGGAAGGCTACACCTTC. Translated: CSVEKGREGYTF.

The CDR3 DNA follows: TGTGCCAGTCGGACTAGCGGGGGAGCCACGCAGTATTTT. Amino acids: CASRTSGGATQYF. This chain joins TRBV19 and TRBJ2-3, with 13 bases lining up with TRBD2. V shed 8 bases, J shed 9 bases, and the junction held 5 bases outside the gene matches. The CDR3 contains 13 residues. The germline gives CDR1 LNHDA, CDR2 SQIVND (reference sequence).

The chain couples TRBV6-2 or TRBV6-3 to TRBJ1-6; TRBD1 agrees at 8 bases. This CDR3 is 14 amino acids long. Unmatched junction bases numbered 8, after V lost 6 bases and J lost 10 bases. Germline-derived CDR1 and CDR2 are MNHEY and SVGEGT. The CDR3 nucleotides read TGTGCCAGCAGCCGGACAGGGAAGGGGTCACCCCTCCACTTT. This gives the protein CASSRTGKGSPLHF.

This clone was seen only once. The chain carries TRBV21-1 and TRBJ2-7; TRBD2 is the table's D call, not checked against the DNA. TRBV21-1 is a recognized pseudogene. The CDR3 sequence is 14 residues long. The CDR3 nucleotides are TGTGCCAGCAGCAAGCGCGGGAGGGCCTACGAGCAGTACTTC. Translation: CASSKRGRAYEQYF.

The rearrangement joins TRBV28 to TRBJ2-1; 7 bases fit TRBD1. CDR1 and CDR2 from the germline V gene are MDHEN and SYDVKM. V dropped 5 bases and J dropped 4; count of bases not matched to a gene: 11. CDR3 length: 16 amino acids. The CDR3 coding sequence is TGTGCCAGCAGTGCCTCCGGGACAGAAATTTACAATGAGCAGTTCTTC. This sequence encodes CASSASGTEIYNEQFF.

The rearrangement links TRBV4-2 to TRBJ1-2; weak D call: TRBD1 (5 bases). V dropped 3 bases and J dropped 0 bases, with 17 bases sitting between them. The CDR3 is 17 residues long. Germline CDR1 reads LGHNA; CDR2 reads YNFKEQ. CDR3 sequence (DNA): TGTGCCAGCAGCCAGGGTCGTATGGGACTCTCTAACTATGGCTACACCTTC. Its protein product is CASSQGRMGLSNYGYTF.

The gene calls are TRBV15 and TRBJ2-7, with D perhaps TRBD2 (5 bases). V dropped 0 bases and J dropped 7 bases, with 13 bases sitting between them. Germline lookup yields CDR1 LNHNV and CDR2 YYDKDF (reference sequence). This CDR3 comprises 14 residues. CDR3 protein: CATSRDSEAVEQYF. DNA of the CDR3: TGTGCCACCAGCAGAGATTCGGAGGCTGTGGAGCAGTACTTC.

This rearrangement joins TRBV5-4 to TRBJ1-1, with 7 bases lining up with TRBD1. With V trimmed by 0 bases and J by 10 bases, 3 bases remained unmatched. CDR3 length: 12 residues. Germline-derived CDR1 and CDR2 are SGHNT and YYREEE (reference sequence). CDR3 sequence reads: CASSLGRGRAFF. The CDR3 DNA is TGTGCCAGCAGCTTGGGCAGGGGGAGAGCTTTCTTT.

This chain links TRBV5-5 with TRBJ2-7; 7 bases match TRBD1. The V gene's germline CDR1 is SGHKS and CDR2 YYEKEE (reference sequence). V gave up 3 bases and J gave up 1 base; unmatched junction bases: 7. The CDR3 has 15 amino acids. The CDR3 DNA sequence: TGTGCCAGCAGCTACATACCGGGACAGTCCTACGAGCAGTACTTC. Translation: CASSYIPGQSYEQYF.

The CDR3 nucleotides read TGTGCCAGCAGCATGGGACAGGGGGCAGCAGATACGCAGTATTTT. Translated: CASSMGQGAADTQYF. The genes are TRBV28 and TRBJ2-3; 12 bases are a match to TRBD1. With 6 bases clipped from V and 4 bases from J, the junction kept 5 bases outside the gene matches. The CDR3 contains 15 residues. CDR1 is MDHEN and CDR2 is SYDVKM in the germline V gene.